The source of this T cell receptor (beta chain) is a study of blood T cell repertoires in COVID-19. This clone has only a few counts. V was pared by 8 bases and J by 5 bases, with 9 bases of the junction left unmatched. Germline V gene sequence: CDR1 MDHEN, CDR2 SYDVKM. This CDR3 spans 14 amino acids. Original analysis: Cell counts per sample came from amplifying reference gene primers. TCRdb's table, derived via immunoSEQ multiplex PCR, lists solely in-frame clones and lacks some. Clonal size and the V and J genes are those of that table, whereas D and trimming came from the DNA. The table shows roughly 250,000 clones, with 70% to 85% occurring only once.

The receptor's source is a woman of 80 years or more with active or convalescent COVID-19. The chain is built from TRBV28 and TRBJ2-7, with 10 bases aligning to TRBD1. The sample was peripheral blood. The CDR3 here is CASFGTGAKNEQYF. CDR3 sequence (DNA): TGTGCCAGCTTCGGGACAGGGGCTAAAAACGAGCAGTACTTC.